The clone carrying this TCR beta chain appeared many times. Germline assignment: CDR1 DFQATT and CDR2 SNEGSKA (reference sequence). V gave up 0 bases and J gave up 5 bases, with 22 bases separating them. The CDR3 loop spans 17 amino acids. The sample originates from a study of T cells in Graves' hyperthyroidism and ophthalmopathy. TCR beta CDR3 regions were amplified from RNA transcripts. HTBI primers drove first-round RT-PCR of the TCR CDR3. In TCRdb, the multiplex PCR reads were re-called with MiXCR into one record per CDR3 protein. Of roughly 750,000 distinct CDR3 sequences in the sample, around 15% are singletons; the top ten hold approximately 8%.

The clonotype originates from a young man with Graves' hyperthyroidism. V usage is TRBV20-1 and J usage is TRBJ2-5; TRBD2 might be the D (5 bases). Sequencing input: blood. The CDR3 sequence is CSARDTTGRGVAETQYF. CDR3 nucleotide sequence: TGCAGTGCTAGAGATACCACGGGGAGAGGAGTAGCTGAGACCCAGTACTTC.